The following is a T cell receptor (beta chain) sequence with its context. Its antigen is currently unknown. Sequencing was performed with immunoSEQ multiplex PCR; in TCRdb, only in-frame clones are kept and a portion is missing. The sample holds 150,000 to 200,000 clones, around 90% seen once. The data are from a study of T cell responses to AZD1222 COVID-19 vaccine. Findings and caveats of the study: Clonal diversity may have been underestimated in mostly white British donors.

Germline values: CDR1 LNHNV, CDR2 YYDKDF (reference sequence). There are 15 residues in the CDR3. Trimming pared 1 base from V and 0 bases from J, leaving 9 bases between. The chain couples TRBV15 to TRBJ1-2; no definite D call. The sequence derives from an adult who received the MenACWY meningococcal vaccine as a control. The sequenced sample was peripheral blood, obtained 28 days after the second dose of the MenACWY control vaccine. DNA of the CDR3: TGTGCCACCAGCAGAGGCGCGCTAGCTAACTATGGCTACACCTTC. This gives the protein CATSRGALANYGYTF.